These 29 T cell receptor beta chains originate from one sample sequenced in a study of shared clonotypes between healthy human individuals. Some clones are missing from TCRdb's copy, which holds only in-frame ones; the method was immunoSEQ multiplex PCR. The sample contains more than 400,000 clones, approximately 78% of which appear only once. The sample was PBMCs. These receptors all stem from a woman aged 40 to 55 in good health. Some clones in this sample may be carry-over from other donors' samples.

In this sample, this clone turned up once. The chain combines TRBV6-5 with TRBJ2-3; TRBD1 aligns across 7 bases. The CDR3 runs to 16 residues. V shed 2 bases and J 1 base; nucleotides not matched to a gene: 6. Germline V gives CDR1 MNHEY, CDR2 SVGAGI. The CDR3 sequence: CASSYDPGQGTDTQYF. The CDR3 region has the DNA TGTGCCAGCAGTTACGACCCTGGACAGGGCACAGATACGCAGTATTTT.

Concerning this clone itself: At the DNA level, this CDR3 is encoded by other sequences in the same sample as well. The rearrangement uses TRBV27 and TRBJ2-7; D is unclear. From germline, CDR1 is MNHEY and CDR2 SMNVEV (reference sequence). Trimming pared 4 bases from V and 3 bases from J, leaving 7 bases between. The CDR3 contains 12 residues. The CDR3 coding sequence is TGTGCCAGCAGTTCCCTTGGCTACGAGCAGTACTTC. Translation: CASSSLGYEQYF.

The chain uses TRBV19 and TRBJ1-5; perhaps TRBD1 as D (6 bases). Germline V gene lookup returns CDR1 LNHDA and CDR2 SQIVND (reference sequence). V was cut by 7 bases and J by 3 bases, with 16 bases left in between. There are 15 residues in the CDR3. The CDR3 DNA sequence: TGTGCCAGTAACCCGGACAGCACTTCCAATCAGCCCCAGCATTTT. Protein sequence: CASNPDSTSNQPQHF. Looking up the rest from reference TRBV19 and TRBJ1-5 gives the full variable domain: DGGITQSPKYLFRKEGQNVTLSCEQNLNHDAMYWYRQDPGQGLRLIYYSQIVNDFQKGDIAEGYSVSREKKESFPLTVTSAQKNPTAFYLCASNPDSTSNQPQHFGDGTRLSIL.

The CDR3, as DNA: TGCGCCAGCAGCTTGGAAGTAGCGGGAGACCCAGATACGCAGTATTTT. Protein product: CASSLEVAGDPDTQYF. The J gene is TRBJ2-3, the V gene TRBV5-1; 9 bases match TRBD2. The CDR3 runs to 16 residues. With 0 bases clipped from V and 4 bases from J, the junction kept 6 bases outside the gene matches. The germline CDR1 and CDR2 sequences are SGHRS and YFSETQ.

As regards this clone: This clone may be a read error of a much larger clone one base away. The chain has TRBV5-6 and TRBJ2-7, with 7 bases that match TRBD1. The CDR3 extends over 13 amino acids. The germline V gene has CDR1 SGHDT and CDR2 YYEEEE. Germline trimming cut 8 bases from V and 4 bases from J; bases unmatched to any gene: 9. CDR3: CASTDRVAYEQYF. In DNA form, the CDR3 reads TGTGCCAGTACTGACAGGGTGGCTTACGAGCAGTACTTC.

This clone was observed a handful of times. The chain carries TRBV9 and TRBJ2-3, with 10 bases identical to TRBD2. V shed 4 bases, J shed 2 bases, and the junction held 10 bases outside the gene matches. This CDR3 spans 17 amino acids. Germline V lookup: CDR1 SGDLS, CDR2 YYNGEE. This chain's CDR3 is CASSKSLSGRATDTQYF. For the CDR3, the DNA is TGTGCCAGCAGCAAATCCCTGAGCGGGAGGGCCACAGATACGCAGTATTTT. Filled out from reference TRBV9 and TRBJ2-3, the complete variable domain reads DSGVTQTPKHLITATGQRVTLRCSPRSGDLSVYWYQQSLDQGLQFLIQYYNGEERAKGNILERFSAQQFPDLHSELNLSSLELGDSALYFCASSKSLSGRATDTQYFGPGTRLTVL.

The CDR3 region has the DNA TGTGCCAGCAGCTTAGAGGGGGGAATCCTACAGCCCCAGCATTTT. Encoded protein: CASSLEGGILQPQHF. This chain connects TRBV7-9 to TRBJ1-5; D is perhaps TRBD1 (6 bases). Germline CDR1 reads SEHNR; CDR2 reads FQNEAQ (reference sequence). There are 15 residues in the CDR3. V was clipped by 1 base and J by 7 bases, with 14 bases between them. Supplemented by reference TRBV7-9 and TRBJ1-5, the full variable domain reads DTGVSQNPRHKITKRGQNVTFRCDPISEHNRLYWYRQTLGQGPEFLTYFQNEAQLEKSRLLSDRFSAERPKGSFSTLEIQRTEQGDSAMYLCASSLEGGILQPQHFGDGTRLSIL.

This rearrangement joins TRBV18 to TRBJ1-4; TRBD1 is a possible D gene (5 bases). V lost 2 bases and J 0 bases, leaving 7 bases between the germline ends. This CDR3 spans 15 amino acids. Germline V lookup: CDR1 KGHSH, CDR2 LQKENI. The chain's CDR3 is CASSPGATTNEKLFF. The DNA of the CDR3 is TGTGCCAGCTCACCAGGGGCTACAACTAATGAAAAACTGTTTTTT.

This sequence joins TRBV6-1 and TRBJ1-1, with 8 bases that match TRBD1. J lost 3 bases, V lost 0 bases, and 0 bases had no gene match. The CDR3 covers 14 residues. The germline V gene encodes CDR1 MNHNS and CDR2 SASEGT. For the CDR3, the DNA is TGTGCCAGCAGTGAAGCGGGACAGGACACTGAAGCTTTCTTT. This gives the protein CASSEAGQDTEAFF.

This clone was seen a handful of times. Within the sample, other DNA sequences also encode this same CDR3. V is TRBV2 and J is TRBJ1-5, with 7 bases matching TRBD1. CDR3 length: 14 amino acids. The J segment lost 2 bases and the V segment lost 5 bases, leaving 3 bases of the junction unmatched. Germline V CDR1 and CDR2: SNHLY, FYNNEI. CDR3 region: CASSQDRGNQPQHF. The CDR3 DNA reads as TGTGCCAGCAGTCAAGACAGGGGCAATCAGCCCCAGCATTTT.

This clone was picked up one time. This chain links TRBV5-4 with TRBJ2-1; 9 bases align to TRBD2. This CDR3 spans 15 amino acids. With V trimmed by 3 bases and J by 5 bases, 6 bases remained unmatched. Per germline, CDR1 SGHNT and CDR2 YYREEE (reference sequence). DNA for the CDR3: TGTGCCAGCAGCTCGGCGGGGGGGGACAACAATGAGCAGTTCTTC. It codes for CASSSAGGDNNEQFF.

The gene calls are TRBV18 and TRBJ2-1, with D possibly TRBD2 on 5 matching bases. Germline values: CDR1 KGHSH, CDR2 LQKENI. V lost 2 bases to trimming and J lost 3 bases, with 11 bases between them. The CDR3 runs to 15 residues. The CDR3: CASSPEAGSYNEQFF. The CDR3 coding sequence is TGTGCCAGCTCACCAGAGGCGGGCAGCTACAATGAGCAGTTCTTC.

The chain combines TRBV15 with TRBJ2-2, with D possibly being TRBD1 (5 bases). The CDR3 length is 16 residues. V dropped 0 bases and J dropped 4 bases, with 12 bases sitting between them. In germline, CDR1 is LNHNV, CDR2 YYDKDF (reference sequence). The DNA of the CDR3 is TGTGCCACCAGCAGAGATCGTCCAGGGATCACCGGGGAGCTGTTTTTT. Translated, it gives CATSRDRPGITGELFF.

This chain joins TRBV29-1 and TRBJ2-3, with D unclear. Trimming shortened V by 6 bases and J by 5 bases, and 12 bases separated the two germline ends. Germline CDR1 reads SQVTM; CDR2 reads ANQGSEA. This CDR3 has 12 amino acids. CDR3 DNA: TGCAGCGTCCGTGAGACGGTAGATACGCAGTATTTT. It specifies CSVRETVDTQYF.

The V and J genes are TRBV6-5 and TRBJ2-7; 7 nucleotides match TRBD2. V trimming: 6 bases; J trimming: 7 bases; junction bases outside the gene matches: 12. The CDR3 has 14 amino acids. Germline CDR1 and CDR2: MNHEY and SVGAGI. CDR3 nucleotide sequence: TGTGCCAGCAGGAACAGCGGGACTTGGCGGGAGCAGTACTTC. This translates into CASRNSGTWREQYF.

The chain combines TRBV6-1 with TRBJ1-2; 8 bases line up with TRBD1. The CDR3 has 16 amino acids. The J segment lost 4 bases and the V segment lost 3 bases, leaving 10 bases of the junction unmatched. Per the germline V gene, CDR1 is MNHNS and CDR2 is SASEGT. The CDR3 DNA is TGTGCCAGCAGTGATCAGGGGGCCAAGTATGGCTATGGCTACACCTTC. Translation gives CASSDQGAKYGYGYTF.

V and J are TRBV7-9 and TRBJ1-1, with D tentatively TRBD1 (5 bases). The germline V and J ends were trimmed by 4 bases and 5 bases, with 17 bases remaining between them. The CDR3 loop spans 15 amino acids. In germline, CDR1 is SEHNR, CDR2 FQNEAQ (reference sequence). CDR3 sequence (DNA): TGTGCCAGCAGCTCTGACCTCTGGGGGGGGACTGAAGCTTTCTTT. Translation: CASSSDLWGGTEAFF.

The rearrangement uses TRBV7-3 and TRBJ1-4; D not resolved. Germline V CDR1 and CDR2: SGHTA, FQGTGA. The CDR3 is 13 residues long. Trimming removed 6 bases from V and 2 bases from J, with 7 bases in between. The CDR3 nucleotides read TGTGCCAGCAGTGTGGGTACTAATGAAAAACTGTTTTTT. It is translated as CASSVGTNEKLFF.

This clone was seen just once. This chain joins TRBV19 and TRBJ1-1; TRBD1 aligns across 9 bases. CDR1 and CDR2 from the germline V gene are LNHDA and SQIVND (reference sequence). Losses at the gene ends were 5 bases for V and 3 bases for J; bases not matched to a gene: 7. The CDR3 loop spans 15 amino acids. The CDR3 loop reads CASSHRGQGYTEAFF. CDR3 DNA: TGTGCCAGTAGTCACAGGGGGCAAGGGTACACTGAAGCTTTCTTT.

The chain joins TRBV30 to TRBJ1-5; TRBD1 might be the D (5 bases). The germline V and J ends were trimmed by 2 bases and 7 bases, with 12 bases remaining between them. This CDR3 has 13 amino acids. Germline V CDR1 and CDR2: GTSNPN, SVGIG (reference sequence). The DNA for the CDR3 is TGTGCCTGGAGTAGGACGCCAGGGCAGCCCCAGCATTTT. This translates into CAWSRTPGQPQHF.

This clone was seen a few times. V usage is TRBV28 and J usage is TRBJ1-4, with 8 bases lining up with TRBD1. Germline V CDR1 and CDR2: MDHEN, SYDVKM. The CDR3 contains 15 residues. V lost 7 bases, J lost 3 bases, and 7 bases stayed unmatched. The CDR3 reads CASMPQGAPNEKLFF. CDR3 coding DNA: TGTGCCAGCATGCCCCAGGGGGCGCCTAATGAAAAACTGTTTTTT.

The chain employs TRBV15 and TRBJ1-2; D call uncertain. CDR1 and CDR2 from the germline V gene are LNHNV and YYDKDF (reference sequence). The CDR3 covers 15 residues. The ends were cut back, 0 bases at V and 8 bases at J, with 16 bases in the middle. The CDR3, as DNA: TGTGCCACCAGCAGAGATCTCTCGGTCAGAGGCGGCTACACCTTC. Translation gives CATSRDLSVRGGYTF. Full variable domain (remainder filled in from reference TRBV15 and TRBJ1-2): DAMVIQNPRYQVTQFGKPVTLSCSQTLNHNVMYWYQQKSSQAPKLLFHYYDKDFNNEADTPDNFQSRRPNTSFCFLDIRSPGLGDTAMYLCATSRDLSVRGGYTFGSGTRLTVV.

The CDR3 loop is CASSPQSDTQYF. Here the CDR3 DNA reads TGTGCCAGCTCACCCCAGTCAGATACGCAGTATTTT. The rearrangement uses TRBV18 and TRBJ2-3; unclear D gene. Trimming removed 3 bases at V and 4 bases at J, with 5 bases between. Germline loops: CDR1 KGHSH, CDR2 LQKENI. CDR3 size: 12 residues. The full variable domain, completed using reference TRBV18 and TRBJ2-3, is NAGVMQNPRHLVRRRGQEARLRCSPMKGHSHVYWYRQLPEEGLKFMVYLQKENIIDESGMPKERFSAEFPKEGPSILRIQQVVRGDSAAYFCASSPQSDTQYFGPGTRLTVL.

This rearrangement joins TRBV27 to TRBJ2-5, with a tentative D call TRBD2 (6 bases). The CDR3 extends over 14 amino acids. The V end lost 0 bases, the J end lost 4 bases, and 9 bases lay between the germline ends. Germline CDR1 reads MNHEY; CDR2 reads SMNVEV (reference sequence). The CDR3 reads CASSLSVGGETQYF. The CDR3 DNA reads as TGTGCCAGCAGTTTATCGGTGGGGGGAGAGACCCAGTACTTC.

The rearrangement joins TRBV10-2 to TRBJ1-1; D may be TRBD1 (6 bases). Trimming stripped 3 bases from V and 10 bases from J, with 12 bases between. Germline V lookup: CDR1 WSHSY, CDR2 SAAADI. CDR3 length: 12 residues. The chain's CDR3 is CASSESQGPAFF. Here the CDR3 DNA reads TGCGCCAGCAGTGAATCTCAGGGGCCAGCTTTCTTT.

The chain recombines TRBV2 with TRBJ2-2; 7 nucleotides line up with TRBD2. Trimming at V came to 6 bases and at J to 1 base, leaving 2 bases not matched to a gene. This CDR3 has 14 amino acids. The germline gives CDR1 SNHLY, CDR2 FYNNEI. CDR3 bases: TGTGCCAGCAGAGGGACTATGAACACCGGGGAGCTGTTTTTT. The encoded protein is CASRGTMNTGELFF.

Only one count was recorded for this clone. The V and J genes are TRBV18 and TRBJ1-3; no reliable D call. Germline CDR1 is KGHSH and CDR2 is LQKENI. The CDR3 has 15 amino acids. Trimming stripped 1 base from V and 4 bases from J, with 11 bases between. The chain's CDR3 is CASSPLAGPGNTIYF. In nucleotides, the CDR3 is TGTGCCAGCTCACCACTCGCGGGTCCGGGAAACACCATATATTTT.

The chain employs TRBV27 and TRBJ1-1; 8 positions agree with TRBD1. V lost 10 bases and J lost 4; bases outside the gene matches: 8. Germline-derived CDR1 and CDR2 are MNHEY and SMNVEV (reference sequence). This CDR3 has 13 residues. CDR3 protein: CATRTGFGTEAFF. The CDR3 nucleotides read TGTGCCACCCGGACAGGGTTCGGCACTGAAGCTTTCTTT.

The chain employs TRBV5-6 and TRBJ2-7; TRBD2 agrees at 11 bases. The CDR3 length is 16 residues. Germline trimming cut 3 bases from V and 2 bases from J; bases unmatched to any gene: 7. Germline CDR1 reads SGHDT; CDR2 reads YYEEEE. The CDR3 DNA is TGTGCCAGCAGCTCCTTCCTAGCGGGAGGAGCCTACGAGCAGTACTTC. Its protein is CASSSFLAGGAYEQYF. Full variable domain (missing parts from reference TRBV5-6 and TRBJ2-7): DAGVTQSPTHLIKTRGQQVTLRCSPKSGHDTVSWYQQALGQGPQFIFQYYEEEERQRGNFPDRFSGHQFPNYSSELNVNALLLGDSALYLCASSSFLAGGAYEQYFGPGTRLTVT.